Listed here are 29 T cell receptor beta chains from one sample, sequenced in a study of blood T cell repertoires in COVID-19. This table comes from immunoSEQ multiplex PCR, and its TCRdb copy is limited to in-frame clones, with some not included. In the table there are approximately 180,000 clones, 89% of which are singletons. Sequenced input: PBMCs or T cells enriched from blood (not recorded which). These receptor sequences come from a woman aged 40 to 50 with acute COVID-19.

This chain uses TRBV7-9 with TRBJ1-2; D gene unclear. The CDR3 has 15 amino acids. V lost 5 bases and J lost 4, with 17 bases in between. CDR1 SEHNR and CDR2 FQNEAQ come from the germline V gene (reference sequence). The DNA for the CDR3 is TGTGCCAGCAGCCCTACGTTTTCGAGTTTCTATGGCTACACCTTC. This codes for CASSPTFSSFYGYTF.

The chain has TRBV3-1 (or the pseudogene TRBV3-2) and TRBJ2-4; 11 bases align to TRBD1. The V and J ends lost 4 bases and 3 bases, in that order; junction bases with no gene match: 14. The germline V gene encodes CDR1 LGHDT and CDR2 YNNKEL (reference sequence). There are 19 residues in the CDR3. The DNA for the CDR3 is TGTGCCAGCAGCCGATGGACAGGGGGCGCAAAGGGAGTCAAAAACATTCAGTACTTC. The encoded protein is CASSRWTGGAKGVKNIQYF.

The sample holds one count of this clone. The chain has TRBV7-9 and TRBJ2-3, with 8 bases matching TRBD2. The germline V gene encodes CDR1 SEHNR and CDR2 FQNEAQ (reference sequence). The J segment lost 5 bases and the V segment lost 5 bases, leaving 12 bases of the junction unmatched. The CDR3 is 16 amino acids. CDR3: CASSPTLAGGIDTQYF. CDR3 in DNA: TGTGCCAGCAGCCCAACCCTAGCGGGTGGTATAGATACGCAGTATTTT.

A remark on this clone: The germline gene is not matched at one end of the junction; a read error may be the cause. Other DNA sequences within the sample encode an identical CDR3. The chain links TRBV3-1 (or the pseudogene TRBV3-2) to TRBJ2-1; 8 bases line up with TRBD1. CDR1 is LGHDT and CDR2 is YNNKEL in the germline V gene (reference sequence). This CDR3 spans 16 amino acids. The CDR3: CASSQARGPSYNEQFF. CDR3 bases: TGTGCCAGCAGCCAGGCCAGGGGGCCGAGTTACAATGAGCAATTCTTC.

The chain carries TRBV3-1 (or the pseudogene TRBV3-2) and TRBJ1-3; D ambiguous. This CDR3 comprises 18 residues. Germline V gene data show CDR1 as LGHDT and CDR2 as YNNKEL (reference sequence). V was shortened by 4 bases and J by 0 bases, with 19 bases between the two germline ends. CDR3 protein: CASSRRHAATHSGNTIYF. The CDR3 bases are TGTGCCAGCAGCCGACGTCACGCAGCGACTCACTCTGGAAACACCATATATTTT.

A single count supports this clone. The V call is TRBV29-1, the J call TRBJ2-2, with D possibly being TRBD1 (5 bases). Germline CDR1 and CDR2: SQVTM and ANQGSEA. V was shortened by 5 bases and J by 0 bases, with 16 bases between the two germline ends. The CDR3 is 16 residues long. The CDR3 loop is CSVLDIDSANTGELFF. The DNA for the CDR3 is TGCAGCGTTCTTGATATTGACAGTGCGAACACCGGGGAGCTGTTTTTT.

The chain has TRBV27 and TRBJ2-7, with D maybe TRBD2 (6 bases). Germline-derived CDR1 and CDR2 are MNHEY and SMNVEV (reference sequence). CDR3 length: 14 amino acids. Between the trimmed V and J ends, which lost 3 bases and 4 bases, there was a span of 13 bases. The CDR3 reads CASSLGRIGYEQYF. CDR3 in DNA: TGTGCCAGCAGTTTGGGGAGGATCGGGTACGAGCAGTACTTC.

The chain joins TRBV5-1 to TRBJ1-4; D may be TRBD1 (6 bases). The CDR3 runs to 14 residues. The germline gives CDR1 SGHRS, CDR2 YFSETQ. V was cut by 4 bases and J by 7 bases, with 14 bases left in between. In DNA form, the CDR3 reads TGCGCCAGCAGCACCGGTACAGGGCGTGAAAAACTGTTTTTT. Its protein product is CASSTGTGREKLFF.

The V call is TRBV28, the J call TRBJ1-4; D perhaps matches TRBD1 (6 bases). This CDR3 contains 19 residues. Trimming removed 5 bases at V and 0 bases at J, with 22 bases between. Germline values: CDR1 MDHEN, CDR2 SYDVKM. As DNA, the CDR3 is TGTGCCAGCAGTAGGCTAGGGGTAGACAGGAGTGCAACTAATGAAAAACTGTTTTTT. It is translated as CASSRLGVDRSATNEKLFF.

This chain uses TRBV27 with TRBJ2-7; 11 bases align to TRBD1. V dropped 0 bases and J dropped 4; count of bases not matched to a gene: 5. The CDR3 runs to 16 residues. Germline V gene data show CDR1 as MNHEY and CDR2 as SMNVEV (reference sequence). The CDR3 nucleotides are TGTGCCAGCAGTTTATCCGGACAGGGGGCAGCATACGAGCAGTACTTC. Protein: CASSLSGQGAAYEQYF.

The J gene is TRBJ2-7, the V gene TRBV6-5; TRBD1 aligns across 7 bases. J lost 2 bases, V lost 8 bases, and 12 bases had no gene match. This CDR3 contains 15 residues. CDR1 and CDR2 from the germline V gene are MNHEY and SVGAGI. CDR3 nucleotides: TGTGCCAGCTCGAGTGAAGGGGGCGGCCCCTACGAGCAGTACTTC. This sequence encodes CASSSEGGGPYEQYF.

CDR3 protein: CASSRGRGKNYGYTF. For the CDR3, the DNA is TGTGCCAGCAGCCGTGGTAGGGGAAAAAACTATGGCTACACCTTC. The chain combines TRBV28 with TRBJ1-2; maybe TRBD1 (5 bases). The CDR3 covers 15 residues. V gave up 6 bases and J gave up 2 bases, with 16 bases separating them. Germline V CDR1 and CDR2: MDHEN, SYDVKM.

The chain carries TRBV4-2 and TRBJ1-2; 9 nucleotides line up with TRBD1. Germline V gene data show CDR1 as LGHNA and CDR2 as YNFKEQ. J gave up 7 bases and V 0 bases, and 18 bases lay outside the gene matches. The CDR3 is made up of 19 amino acids. The CDR3 DNA is TGTGCCAGCAGCCAAGATCTCCGCCGCAACAACAGGGGGCGGATTGGCTACACCTTC. Its translation is CASSQDLRRNNRGRIGYTF.

This chain links TRBV19 with TRBJ1-1; 7 bases fit TRBD1. In germline, CDR1 is LNHDA, CDR2 SQIVND (reference sequence). CDR3 size: 14 residues. The J segment lost 4 bases and the V segment lost 6 bases, leaving 8 bases of the junction unmatched. This CDR3 reads CASRVNRGSTEAFF. The CDR3 region has the DNA TGTGCCAGTAGGGTAAACAGGGGATCCACTGAAGCTTTCTTT.

The J gene is TRBJ1-5, the V gene TRBV3-1 (or the pseudogene TRBV3-2), with D tentatively TRBD1 (5 bases). The CDR3 has 15 amino acids. Germline CDR1 reads LGHDT; CDR2 reads YNNKEL (reference sequence). Trimming took off 4 bases at V and 0 bases at J, with 10 bases between the two ends. CDR3 residues: CASSLGHYSNQPQHF. For the CDR3, the DNA is TGTGCCAGCAGCCTCGGACACTATAGCAATCAGCCCCAGCATTTT.

This clone appeared a few times. The chain recombines TRBV9 with TRBJ2-5; no firm D call. Germline V CDR1 and CDR2: SGDLS, YYNGEE. The V end was cut by 0 bases, the J end by 2 bases, with 8 bases between. CDR3 length: 14 residues. This CDR3 reads CASSVGASQETQYF. DNA for the CDR3: TGTGCCAGCAGCGTAGGGGCGTCTCAAGAGACCCAGTACTTC. The complete variable domain, with remaining parts taken from reference TRBV9 and TRBJ2-5, reads DSGVTQTPKHLITATGQRVTLRCSPRSGDLSVYWYQQSLDQGLQFLIQYYNGEERAKGNILERFSAQQFPDLHSELNLSSLELGDSALYFCASSVGASQETQYFGPGTRLLVL.

The chain joins TRBV4-2 to TRBJ2-7, with no clear D. The germline V gene has CDR1 LGHNA and CDR2 YNFKEQ. The CDR3 covers 17 residues. Trimming took off 1 base at V and 3 bases at J, with 19 bases between the two ends. The CDR3 nucleotides are TGTGCCAGCAGCCAAGGAGTATGGAGATCCGAGGACTACGAGCAGTACTTC. Protein: CASSQGVWRSEDYEQYF.

V usage is TRBV14 and J usage is TRBJ1-4; the match to TRBD1 covers 9 bases. The CDR3 has 15 residues. The junction had 4 bases not matched to a gene; V was cut back by 1 base and J by 7 bases. Germline V gene lookup returns CDR1 SGHDN and CDR2 FVKESK. The CDR3 nucleotides read TGTGCCAGCAGCCAAGTGTGGGACAGGGTTGAAAAACTGTTTTTT. Translating it yields CASSQVWDRVEKLFF.

CDR3 loop: CASSLYEGYTF. For the CDR3, the DNA is TGTGCCAGCAGCCTATATGAAGGCTACACCTTC. The chain recombines TRBV5-4 with TRBJ1-2; D is unclear. The V and J ends lost 4 bases and 8 bases respectively, with 9 bases between them. The germline CDR1 and CDR2 sequences are SGHNT and YYREEE (reference sequence). The CDR3 extends over 11 amino acids.

By share of the sample, this clone is medium-sized (0.01 to 0.1%). V gene TRBV30 combines with J gene TRBJ2-1, with 8 bases matching TRBD2. The germline CDR1 and CDR2 sequences are GTSNPN and SVGIG (reference sequence). The CDR3 covers 13 residues. The V gene end was trimmed by 3 bases and the J gene end by 7 bases; junction bases not matched to a gene: 5. CDR3: CAWRVAGNNEQFF. As DNA, the CDR3 is TGTGCCTGGAGAGTAGCGGGGAATAATGAGCAGTTCTTC.

V is TRBV27 and J is TRBJ2-7; tentative D call: TRBD1 (5 bases). The CDR3 is 15 amino acids. V shed 3 bases and J shed 4 bases, with 16 bases lying between them. CDR1 MNHEY and CDR2 SMNVEV come from the germline V gene (reference sequence). CDR3 DNA: TGTGCCAGCAGTTTCAGGGCTGGGCCATTTTACGAGCAGTACTTC. This codes for CASSFRAGPFYEQYF.

J is TRBJ2-1 and V is TRBV3-1 (or the pseudogene TRBV3-2); 10 bases are a match to TRBD1. The germline V gene encodes CDR1 LGHDT and CDR2 YNNKEL (reference sequence). Trimming removed 0 bases from V and 6 bases from J; junction bases left unmatched: 8. The CDR3 has 17 residues. CDR3 bases: TGTGCCAGCAGCCAAGATTTGGGACAGGGGAATCCCAATGAGCAGTTCTTC. Translating gives CASSQDLGQGNPNEQFF.

The chain carries TRBV5-6 and TRBJ2-5, with 7 nucleotides matching TRBD1. CDR1 is SGHDT, CDR2 YYEEEE, per germline. V was clipped by 1 base and J by 9 bases; unmatched bases: 9. The CDR3 is made up of 14 amino acids. The CDR3: CASSLRGGTSSQYF. Here the CDR3 DNA reads TGTGCCAGCAGCTTGAGAGGGGGCACTAGTTCCCAGTACTTC.

This clone has only one observation. The chain uses TRBV2 and TRBJ2-3; 7 bases align to TRBD2. V lost 3 bases and J lost 9; bases outside the gene matches: 9. Looked up from germline, CDR1 is SNHLY and CDR2 is FYNNEI. The CDR3 contains 14 residues. CDR3 in DNA: TGTGCCAGCAGTGACCGGGCCCCGCGGGGGACGCAGTATTTT. Residues: CASSDRAPRGTQYF.

Remarks on this clone: This sample also contains other DNA sequences that code for the same CDR3. The J gene is TRBJ1-2, the V gene TRBV6-5, with 11 bases identical to TRBD1. CDR3 length equals 14 residues. Germline CDR1 is MNHEY and CDR2 is SVGAGI. V lost 2 bases, J lost 7 bases, and 3 bases stayed unmatched. CDR3 in DNA: TGTGCCAGCAGTTACACCGGACAGGGGGCTGGCTACACCTTC. It specifies CASSYTGQGAGYTF.

This clone was seen a single time. This chain uses TRBV2 with TRBJ2-1; 9 bases agree with TRBD2. From germline, CDR1 is SNHLY and CDR2 FYNNEI. Germline trimming cut 2 bases from V and 0 bases from J; bases unmatched to any gene: 5. This CDR3 has 17 amino acids. The CDR3 region is CASSESGGGASYNEQFF. The DNA for the CDR3 is TGTGCCAGCAGTGAATCTGGCGGGGGGGCCTCCTACAATGAGCAGTTCTTC.

The gene calls are TRBV28 and TRBJ1-2; 8 bases line up with TRBD1. The CDR3 has 12 residues. The V segment lost 7 bases and the J segment 5 bases; nucleotides outside the gene matches: 3. Germline assignment: CDR1 MDHEN and CDR2 SYDVKM. Written as DNA, the CDR3 is TGTGCCAGCAAAAGGACAGGGTATGGCTACACCTTC. The encoded protein is CASKRTGYGYTF.

A single count supports this clone. CDR3 coding DNA: TGTGCCAGCAGCTTCACCAGGGGCTATGGCTACACCTTC. Its protein product is CASSFTRGYGYTF. The chain uses TRBV5-4 and TRBJ1-2, with D possibly matching TRBD1 (6 bases). Between the trimmed V and J ends, which lost 2 bases and 4 bases, there was a span of 9 bases. The germline CDR1 and CDR2 sequences are SGHNT and YYREEE (reference sequence). This CDR3 spans 13 amino acids.

The chain combines TRBV27 with TRBJ1-5, with D unresolved. The CDR3 is 12 residues long. Germline V gives CDR1 MNHEY, CDR2 SMNVEV (reference sequence). V gave up 6 bases and J gave up 6 bases, with 9 bases separating them. In nucleotides, the CDR3 is TGTGCCAGCAGGCGACCGGGTCAGCCCCAGCATTTT. Protein product: CASRRPGQPQHF.